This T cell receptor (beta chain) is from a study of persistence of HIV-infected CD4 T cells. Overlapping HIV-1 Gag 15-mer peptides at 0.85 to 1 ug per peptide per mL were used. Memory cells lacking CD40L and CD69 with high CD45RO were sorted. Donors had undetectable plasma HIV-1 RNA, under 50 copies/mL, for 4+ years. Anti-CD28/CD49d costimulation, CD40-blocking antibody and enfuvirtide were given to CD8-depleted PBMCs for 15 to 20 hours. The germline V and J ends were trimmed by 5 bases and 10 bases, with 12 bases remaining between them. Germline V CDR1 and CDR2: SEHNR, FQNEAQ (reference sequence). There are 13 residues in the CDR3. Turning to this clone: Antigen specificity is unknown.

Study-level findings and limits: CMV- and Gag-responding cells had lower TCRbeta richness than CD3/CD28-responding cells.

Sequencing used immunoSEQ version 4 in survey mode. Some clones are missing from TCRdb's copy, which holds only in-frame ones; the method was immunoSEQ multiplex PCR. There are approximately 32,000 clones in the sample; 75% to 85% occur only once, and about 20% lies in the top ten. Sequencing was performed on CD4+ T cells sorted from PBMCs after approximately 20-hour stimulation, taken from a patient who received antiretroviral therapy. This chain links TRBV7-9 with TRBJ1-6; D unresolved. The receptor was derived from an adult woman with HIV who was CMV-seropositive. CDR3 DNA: TGTGCCAGCAGCCCGGGGAGGGTCTCACCCCTCCACTTT. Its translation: CASSPGRVSPLHF.